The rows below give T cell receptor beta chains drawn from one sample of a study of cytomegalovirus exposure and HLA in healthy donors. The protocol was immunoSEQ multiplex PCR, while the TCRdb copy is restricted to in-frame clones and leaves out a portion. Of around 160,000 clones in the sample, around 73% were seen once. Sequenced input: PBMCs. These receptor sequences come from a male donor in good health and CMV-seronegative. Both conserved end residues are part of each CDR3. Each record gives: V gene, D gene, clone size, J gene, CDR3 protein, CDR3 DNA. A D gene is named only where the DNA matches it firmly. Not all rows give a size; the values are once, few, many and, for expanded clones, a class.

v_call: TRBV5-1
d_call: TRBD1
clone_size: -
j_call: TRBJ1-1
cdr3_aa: CASSLDYRTGPMNTEAFF
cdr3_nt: TGCGCCAGCAGCTTGGATTATAGGACAGGTCCTATGAACACTGAAGCTTTCTTT

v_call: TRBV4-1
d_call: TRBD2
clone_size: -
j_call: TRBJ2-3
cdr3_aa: CASSQDGGSTDTQYF
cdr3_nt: TGCGCCAGCAGCCAAGACGGGGGGAGCACAGATACGCAGTATTTT

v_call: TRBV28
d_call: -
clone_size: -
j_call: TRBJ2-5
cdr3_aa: CASSLIRQAGQETQYF
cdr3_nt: TGTGCCAGCAGTTTAATCCGGCAGGCCGGCCAAGAGACCCAGTACTTC

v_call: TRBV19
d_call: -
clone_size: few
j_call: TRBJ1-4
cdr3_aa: CASSMLRAGEKLFF
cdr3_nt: TGTGCCAGTAGTATGTTGAGGGCGGGTGAAAAACTGTTTTTT

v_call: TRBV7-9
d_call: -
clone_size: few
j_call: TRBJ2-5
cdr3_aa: CASRLQEGQETQYF
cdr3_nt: TGTGCCAGCAGACTGCAGGAAGGACAAGAGACCCAGTACTTC

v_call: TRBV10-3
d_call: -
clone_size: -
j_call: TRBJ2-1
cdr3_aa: CAIKASQRHNEQFF
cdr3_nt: TGTGCCATCAAAGCGTCCCAGCGGCACAATGAGCAGTTCTTC

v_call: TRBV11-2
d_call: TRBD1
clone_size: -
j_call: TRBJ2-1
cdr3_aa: CASSSTGFEQFF
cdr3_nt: TGTGCCAGCAGCTCGACAGGGTTTGAGCAGTTCTTC

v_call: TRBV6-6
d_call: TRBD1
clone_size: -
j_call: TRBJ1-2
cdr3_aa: CASRRQGPNYGYTF
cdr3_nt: TGTGCCAGCAGACGACAGGGTCCTAACTATGGCTACACCTTC

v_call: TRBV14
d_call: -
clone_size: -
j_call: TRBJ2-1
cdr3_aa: CASSGGPHEQFF
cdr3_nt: TGTGCCAGCAGCGGGGGCCCCCATGAGCAGTTCTTC

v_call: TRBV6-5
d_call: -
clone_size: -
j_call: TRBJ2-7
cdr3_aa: CASSQDWFGEQYF
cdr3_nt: TGTGCCAGCAGCCAGGACTGGTTCGGGGAGCAGTACTTC

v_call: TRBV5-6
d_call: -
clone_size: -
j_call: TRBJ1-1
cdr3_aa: CASSPTTNTEAFF
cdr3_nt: TGTGCCAGCAGCCCAACAACGAACACTGAAGCTTTCTTT

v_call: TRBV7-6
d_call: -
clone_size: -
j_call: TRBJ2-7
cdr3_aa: CASSLRGLGYEQYF
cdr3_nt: TGTGCCAGCAGCTTACGCGGTCTCGGTTACGAGCAGTACTTC

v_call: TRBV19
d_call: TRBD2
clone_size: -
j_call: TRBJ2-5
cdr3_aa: CATQAGARETQYF
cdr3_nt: TGTGCCACTCAAGCGGGAGCCCGGGAGACCCAGTACTTC

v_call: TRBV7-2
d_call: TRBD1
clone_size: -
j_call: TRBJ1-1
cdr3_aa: CASSLGGTGSNTEAFF
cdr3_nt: TGTGCCAGCAGCTTAGGAGGGACAGGGTCAAACACTGAAGCTTTCTTT

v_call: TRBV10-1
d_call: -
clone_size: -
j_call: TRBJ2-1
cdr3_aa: CASTEYWVGRANNEQFF
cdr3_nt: TGCGCCAGCACCGAATATTGGGTGGGCAGGGCCAACAATGAGCAGTTCTTC

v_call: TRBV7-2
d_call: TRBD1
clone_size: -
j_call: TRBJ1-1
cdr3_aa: CASSPGQGAGEAFF
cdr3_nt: TGTGCCAGCAGCCCGGGACAGGGGGCTGGTGAAGCTTTCTTT

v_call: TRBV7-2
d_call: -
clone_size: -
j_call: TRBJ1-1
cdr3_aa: CASSPRPDYTEAFF
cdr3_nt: TGTGCCAGCAGCCCCCGGCCGGACTACACTGAAGCTTTCTTT

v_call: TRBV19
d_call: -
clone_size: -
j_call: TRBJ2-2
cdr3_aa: CASSKQLTGELFF
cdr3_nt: TGTGCCAGTAGTAAACAGCTGACCGGGGAGCTGTTTTTT

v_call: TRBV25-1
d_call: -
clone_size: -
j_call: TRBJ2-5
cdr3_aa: CASSEWGAGARETQYF
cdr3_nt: TGTGCCAGCAGTGAATGGGGCGCAGGGGCGAGGGAGACCCAGTACTTC

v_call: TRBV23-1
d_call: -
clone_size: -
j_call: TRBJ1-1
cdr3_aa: CASLGENTEAFF
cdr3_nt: TGCGCCAGCCTAGGAGAGAACACTGAAGCTTTCTTT

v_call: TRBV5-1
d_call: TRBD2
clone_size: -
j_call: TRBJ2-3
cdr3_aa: CASSFPIAGGPIDTQYF
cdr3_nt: TGCGCCAGCAGCTTCCCCATAGCGGGGGGGCCGATAGATACGCAGTATTTT

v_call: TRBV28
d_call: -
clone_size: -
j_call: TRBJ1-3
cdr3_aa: CASSRGNSGNTIYF
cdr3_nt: TGTGCCAGCAGTAGGGGCAACTCTGGAAACACCATATATTTT

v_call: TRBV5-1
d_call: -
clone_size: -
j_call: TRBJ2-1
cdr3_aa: CASGWGDNEQFF
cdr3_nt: TGCGCCAGCGGGTGGGGGGACAATGAGCAGTTCTTC

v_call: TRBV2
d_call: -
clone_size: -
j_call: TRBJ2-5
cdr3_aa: CASSPRGVRETQYF
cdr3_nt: TGTGCCAGCAGTCCCAGGGGGGTTCGAGAGACCCAGTACTTC

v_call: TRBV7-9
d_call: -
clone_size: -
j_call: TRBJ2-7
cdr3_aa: CASGLEARTYEQYF
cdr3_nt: TGTGCCAGCGGTTTGGAGGCGAGGACCTACGAGCAGTACTTC

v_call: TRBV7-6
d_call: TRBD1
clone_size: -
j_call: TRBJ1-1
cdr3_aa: CASSPPGDRGAAFF
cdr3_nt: TGTGCCAGCAGCCCCCCGGGGGACAGGGGAGCAGCTTTCTTT

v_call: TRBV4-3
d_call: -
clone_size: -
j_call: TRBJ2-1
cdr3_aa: CASSQDPTAAAEQFF
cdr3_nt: TGCGCCAGCAGCCAAGATCCCACTGCTGCGGCAGAGCAGTTCTTC

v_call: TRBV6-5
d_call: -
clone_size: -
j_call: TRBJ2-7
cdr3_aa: CASRRRQPSYEQYF
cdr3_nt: TGTGCCAGCAGGAGAAGACAGCCCTCCTACGAGCAGTACTTC

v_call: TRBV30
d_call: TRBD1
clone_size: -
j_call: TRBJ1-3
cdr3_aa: CAWDQGAGNTIYF
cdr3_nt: TGTGCCTGGGACCAGGGGGCTGGAAACACCATATATTTT

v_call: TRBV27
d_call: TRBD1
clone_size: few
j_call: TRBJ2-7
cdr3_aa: CASSLGTGGGYEQYF
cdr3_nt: TGTGCCAGCAGTTTAGGGACAGGGGGAGGCTACGAGCAGTACTTC

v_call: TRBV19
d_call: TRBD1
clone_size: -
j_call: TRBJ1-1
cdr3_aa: CASSPRGQMNTEAFF
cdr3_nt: TGTGCCAGTAGTCCAAGGGGACAGATGAACACTGAAGCTTTCTTT

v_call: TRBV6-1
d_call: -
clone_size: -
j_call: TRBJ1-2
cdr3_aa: CASSEGAGIRLNNYGYTF
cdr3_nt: TGTGCCAGCAGTGAAGGGGCGGGAATCCGCCTTAATAACTATGGCTACACCTTC

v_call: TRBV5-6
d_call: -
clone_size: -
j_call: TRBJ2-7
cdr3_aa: CASSLVSRDNHEQYF
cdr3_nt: TGTGCCAGCAGCTTGGTTAGCAGGGATAACCACGAGCAGTACTTC

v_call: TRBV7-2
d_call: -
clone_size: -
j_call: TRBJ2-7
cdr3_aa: CASSSGRGGSYEQYF
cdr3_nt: TGTGCCAGCAGCTCCGGACGGGGTGGCTCCTACGAGCAGTACTTC

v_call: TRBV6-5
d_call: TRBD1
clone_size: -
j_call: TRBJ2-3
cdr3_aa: CASRRTGQGTDTQYF
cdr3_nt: TGTGCCAGCAGACGGACGGGACAGGGAACAGATACGCAGTATTTT

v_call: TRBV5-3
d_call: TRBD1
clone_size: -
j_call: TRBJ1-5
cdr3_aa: CARSFEGQGNQPQHF
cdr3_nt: TGTGCCAGAAGCTTCGAGGGACAGGGCAATCAGCCCCAGCATTTT

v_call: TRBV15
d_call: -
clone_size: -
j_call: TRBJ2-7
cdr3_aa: CATSREVSESYEQYF
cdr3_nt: TGTGCCACCAGCAGAGAGGTTAGCGAGTCCTACGAGCAGTACTTC

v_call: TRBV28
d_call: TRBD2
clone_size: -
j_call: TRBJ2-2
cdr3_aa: CATLPSGRLTGELFF
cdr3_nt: TGTGCCACCCTCCCTAGCGGGAGGCTCACCGGGGAGCTGTTTTTT

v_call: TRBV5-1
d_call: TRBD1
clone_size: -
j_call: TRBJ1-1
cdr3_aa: CASSEDRDTEAFF
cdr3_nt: TGCGCCAGCAGCGAGGACAGGGACACTGAAGCTTTCTTT

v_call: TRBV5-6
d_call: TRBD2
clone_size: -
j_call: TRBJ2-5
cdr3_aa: CASSFGGGQETQYF
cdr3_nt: TGTGCCAGCAGCTTTGGGGGGGGCCAAGAGACCCAGTACTTC

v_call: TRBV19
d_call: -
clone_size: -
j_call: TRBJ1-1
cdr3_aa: CASGGGGLGTEAFF
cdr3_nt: TGTGCCAGTGGGGGCGGGGGATTAGGCACTGAAGCTTTCTTT

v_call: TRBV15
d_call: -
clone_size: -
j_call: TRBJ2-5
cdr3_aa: CATSRGGEGVETQYF
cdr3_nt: TGTGCCACCAGCAGAGGGGGGGAGGGGGTAGAGACCCAGTACTTC

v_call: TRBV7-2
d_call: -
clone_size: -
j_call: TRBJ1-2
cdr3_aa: CASSLVKGQFYGYTF
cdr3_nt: TGTGCCAGCAGCTTAGTTAAGGGGCAGTTCTATGGCTACACCTTC

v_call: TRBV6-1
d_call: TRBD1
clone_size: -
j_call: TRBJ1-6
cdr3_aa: CASSERGQGMSPLHF
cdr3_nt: TGTGCCAGCAGTGAACGGGGACAGGGTATGTCACCCCTCCACTTT

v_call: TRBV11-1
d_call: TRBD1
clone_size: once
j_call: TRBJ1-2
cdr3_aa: CASSRRTGGNYGYTF
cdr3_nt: TGTGCCAGCAGCCGCCGTACAGGGGGCAACTATGGCTACACCTTC

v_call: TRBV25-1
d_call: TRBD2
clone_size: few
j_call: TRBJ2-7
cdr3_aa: CASSAETSGAGEQYF
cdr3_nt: TGTGCCAGCAGTGCAGAGACTAGCGGAGCGGGGGAGCAGTACTTC

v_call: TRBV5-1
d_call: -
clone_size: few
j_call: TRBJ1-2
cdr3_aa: CASSLDSFYGYTF
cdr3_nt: TGCGCCAGCAGCTTGGACAGCTTCTATGGCTACACCTTC

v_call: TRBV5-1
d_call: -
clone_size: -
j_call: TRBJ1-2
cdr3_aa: CASSLDEGYYGYTF
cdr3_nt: TGCGCCAGCAGCTTGGATGAGGGCTACTATGGCTACACCTTC

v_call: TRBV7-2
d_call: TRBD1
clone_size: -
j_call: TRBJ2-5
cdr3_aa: CASSRDRGETQYF
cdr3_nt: TGTGCCAGCAGCCGGGACAGGGGAGAGACCCAGTACTTC

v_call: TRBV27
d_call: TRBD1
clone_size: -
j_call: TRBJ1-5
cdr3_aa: CASASEGQGNQPQHF
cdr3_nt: TGTGCCAGCGCCTCTGAGGGACAGGGTAATCAGCCCCAGCATTTT

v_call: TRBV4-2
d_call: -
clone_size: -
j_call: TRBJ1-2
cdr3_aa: CASSHLSSGVELYGYTF
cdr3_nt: TGTGCCAGCAGCCATCTCTCCTCAGGGGTAGAATTGTATGGCTACACCTTC

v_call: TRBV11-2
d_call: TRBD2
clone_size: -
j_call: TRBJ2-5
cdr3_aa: CASSPVLAGGPGETQYF
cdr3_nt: TGTGCCAGCAGCCCAGTTCTAGCGGGAGGGCCCGGTGAGACCCAGTACTTC

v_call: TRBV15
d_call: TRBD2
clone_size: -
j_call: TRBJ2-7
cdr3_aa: CATSRDGTSGSYEQYF
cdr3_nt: TGTGCCACCAGCAGAGATGGGACTAGCGGTTCCTACGAGCAGTACTTC

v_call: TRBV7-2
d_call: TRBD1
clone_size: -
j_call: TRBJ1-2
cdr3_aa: CASSLVQQGADYGYTF
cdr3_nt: TGTGCCAGCAGCTTAGTTCAACAGGGGGCTGACTATGGCTACACCTTC

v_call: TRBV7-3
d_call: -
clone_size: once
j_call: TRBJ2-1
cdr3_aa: CASSFGEAVYNEQFF
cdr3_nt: TGTGCCAGCAGTTTTGGGGAGGCGGTCTACAATGAGCAGTTCTTC

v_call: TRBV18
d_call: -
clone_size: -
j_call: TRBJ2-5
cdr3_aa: CASSPLYQETQYF
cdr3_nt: TGTGCCAGCTCACCTCTGTACCAAGAGACCCAGTACTTC

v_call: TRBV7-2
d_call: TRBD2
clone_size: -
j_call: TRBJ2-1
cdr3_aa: CASSLAAGGYNEQFF
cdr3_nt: TGTGCCAGCAGCTTAGCAGCGGGAGGGTACAATGAGCAGTTCTTC

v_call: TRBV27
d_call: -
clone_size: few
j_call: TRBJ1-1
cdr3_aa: CASSYQWGAEAFF
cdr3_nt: TGTGCCAGCAGTTACCAGTGGGGCGCTGAAGCTTTCTTT

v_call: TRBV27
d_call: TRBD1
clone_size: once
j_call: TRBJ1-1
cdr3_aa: CASRQGATEAFF
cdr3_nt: TGTGCCAGCAGACAGGGGGCCACTGAAGCTTTCTTT